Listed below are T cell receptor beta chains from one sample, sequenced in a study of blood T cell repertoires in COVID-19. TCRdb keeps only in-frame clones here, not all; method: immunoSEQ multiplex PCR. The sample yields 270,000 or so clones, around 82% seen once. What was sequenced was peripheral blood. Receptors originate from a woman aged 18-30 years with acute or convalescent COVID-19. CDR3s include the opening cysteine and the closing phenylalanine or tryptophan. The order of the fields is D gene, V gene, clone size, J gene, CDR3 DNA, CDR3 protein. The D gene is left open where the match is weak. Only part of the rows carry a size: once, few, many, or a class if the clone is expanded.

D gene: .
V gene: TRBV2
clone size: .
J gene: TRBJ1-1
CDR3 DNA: TGTGCCAGCTTTAGCCCGAACACTGAAGCTTTCTTT
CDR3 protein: CASFSPNTEAFF

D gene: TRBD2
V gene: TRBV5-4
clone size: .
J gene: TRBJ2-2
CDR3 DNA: TGTGCCAGCAGCCAGGACGGACTAGCGGTTACCGGGGAGCTGTTTTTT
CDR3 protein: CASSQDGLAVTGELFF

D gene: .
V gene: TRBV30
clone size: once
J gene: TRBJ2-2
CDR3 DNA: TGTGCCTGCCACTCCTCGGGACTGTCTACCGGGGAGCTGTTTTTT
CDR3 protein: CACHSSGLSTGELFF

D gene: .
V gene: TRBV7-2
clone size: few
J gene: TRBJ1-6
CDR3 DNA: TGTGCCAGCAGCTTTAGTCAAATAAATTCACCCCTCCACTTT
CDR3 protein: CASSFSQINSPLHF

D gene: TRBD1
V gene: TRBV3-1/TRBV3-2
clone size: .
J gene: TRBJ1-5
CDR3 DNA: TGTGCCAGCAGCCAAGGGACAGGGGGAAATCAGCCCCAGCATTTT
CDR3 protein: CASSQGTGGNQPQHF

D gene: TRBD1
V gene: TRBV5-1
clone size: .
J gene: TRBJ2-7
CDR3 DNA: TGCGCCAGCAGCTTGGCCTTGGGACAGGGATACGAGCAGTACTTC
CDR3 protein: CASSLALGQGYEQYF

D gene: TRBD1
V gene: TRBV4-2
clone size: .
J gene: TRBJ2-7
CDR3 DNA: TGTGCCAGCAGCCAAGATGTTGACAGGGACAGGCAGTACTTC
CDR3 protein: CASSQDVDRDRQYF

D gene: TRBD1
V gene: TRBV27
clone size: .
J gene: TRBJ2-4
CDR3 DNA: TGTGCCAGCAGTTTCGGGACAGGGCGGTGGGCCAAAAACATTCAGTACTTC
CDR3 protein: CASSFGTGRWAKNIQYF

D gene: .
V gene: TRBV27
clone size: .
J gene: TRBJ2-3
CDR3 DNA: TGTGCCAGCAGTTTATACGGGGGATTCACAGATACGCAGTATTTT
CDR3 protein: CASSLYGGFTDTQYF

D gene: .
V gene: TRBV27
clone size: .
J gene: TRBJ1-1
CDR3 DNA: TGTGCCAGCAGTTTATATTCGCTGGCAGGGCTGAACACTGAAGCTTTCTTT
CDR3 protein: CASSLYSLAGLNTEAFF

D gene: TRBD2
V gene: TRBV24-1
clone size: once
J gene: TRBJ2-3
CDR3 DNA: TGTGCCACCAGTGGACACCTACGGACTAGCGGTGGGGGCACAGATACGCAGTATTTT
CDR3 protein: CATSGHLRTSGGGTDTQYF

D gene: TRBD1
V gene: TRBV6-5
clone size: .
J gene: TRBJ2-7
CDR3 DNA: TGTGCCAGCAGCGACAGGGGTAACCACGAGCAGTACTTC
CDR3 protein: CASSDRGNHEQYF

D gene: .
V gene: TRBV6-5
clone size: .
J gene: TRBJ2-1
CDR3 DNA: TGTGCCAGCAGCATAGGGGATTCCTACAATGAGCAGTTCTTC
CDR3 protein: CASSIGDSYNEQFF

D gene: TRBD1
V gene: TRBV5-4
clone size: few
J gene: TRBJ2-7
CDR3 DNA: TGTGCCAGCAGCCCCGGGACAGGGACCTACGAGCAGTACTTC
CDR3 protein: CASSPGTGTYEQYF

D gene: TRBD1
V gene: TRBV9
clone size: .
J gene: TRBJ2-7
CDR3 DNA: TGTGCCAGCAGCGCCGGACAGGAGAACTACGAGCAGTACTTC
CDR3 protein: CASSAGQENYEQYF

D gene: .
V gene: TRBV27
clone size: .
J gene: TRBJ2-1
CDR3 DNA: TGTGCCAGCAGTTCCCCAACGTCCACGAGAAGCAATGAGCAGTTCTTC
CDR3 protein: CASSSPTSTRSNEQFF

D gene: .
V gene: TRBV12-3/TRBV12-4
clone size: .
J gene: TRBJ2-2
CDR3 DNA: TGTGCCAGCAGTTTGAGAGAAACCGGGGAGCTGTTTTTT
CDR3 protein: CASSLRETGELFF

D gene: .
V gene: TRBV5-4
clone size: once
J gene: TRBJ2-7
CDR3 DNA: TGTGCCAGCAGCCTAGACAACCGATACTCGGGGTACGAGCAGTACTTC
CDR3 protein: CASSLDNRYSGYEQYF

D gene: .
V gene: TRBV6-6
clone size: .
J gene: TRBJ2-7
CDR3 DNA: TGTGCCAGCAGTTACTCGACAGGACAAGCTATCTACGAGCAGTACTTC
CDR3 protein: CASSYSTGQAIYEQYF

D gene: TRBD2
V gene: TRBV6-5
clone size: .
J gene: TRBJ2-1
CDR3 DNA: TGTGCCAGCAGTTACCGGCTAGCGGGCCTCAATGAGCAGTTCTTC
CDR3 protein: CASSYRLAGLNEQFF

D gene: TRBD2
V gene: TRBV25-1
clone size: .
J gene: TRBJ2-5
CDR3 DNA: TGTGCCAGCAGTGAGGAGCAGGATAACCCTAGCGGGGGGATCCAGTACTTC
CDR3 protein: CASSEEQDNPSGGIQYF

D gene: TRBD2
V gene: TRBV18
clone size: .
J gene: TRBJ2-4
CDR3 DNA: TGTGCCAGCTCACCCCTAGAGGGGACTAGCGGAGCCAAAAACATTCAGTACTTC
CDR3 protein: CASSPLEGTSGAKNIQYF

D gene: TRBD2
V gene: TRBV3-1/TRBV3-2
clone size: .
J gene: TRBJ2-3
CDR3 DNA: TGTGCCAGCAGTAGGGCTAGCGGGAGCACAGATACGCAGTATTTT
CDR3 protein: CASSRASGSTDTQYF

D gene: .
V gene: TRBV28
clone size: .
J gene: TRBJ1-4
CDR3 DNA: TGTGCCACAGGCCGCCCACCTAATGAAAAACTGTTTTTT
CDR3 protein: CATGRPPNEKLFF

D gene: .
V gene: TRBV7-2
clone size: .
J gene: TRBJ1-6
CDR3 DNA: TGTGCCAGCAGCTTAATGGATGCGGATTCACCCCTCCACTTT
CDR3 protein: CASSLMDADSPLHF

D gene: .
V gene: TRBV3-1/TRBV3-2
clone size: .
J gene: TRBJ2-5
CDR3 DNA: TGTGCCAGCAGCCACCCCCTCGGGTGGGGCCGGGAGACCCAGTACTTC
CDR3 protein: CASSHPLGWGRETQYF

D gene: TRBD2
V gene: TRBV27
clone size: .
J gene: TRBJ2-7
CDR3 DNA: TGTGCCAGCAGTCCCCGGGGGGGCGGGACCTCCTACGAGCAGTACTTC
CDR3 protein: CASSPRGGGTSYEQYF

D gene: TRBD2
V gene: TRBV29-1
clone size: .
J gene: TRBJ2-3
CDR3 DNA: TGCAGCGCCCCCGGGACTAGCGACTTCACAGATACGCAGTATTTT
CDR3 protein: CSAPGTSDFTDTQYF

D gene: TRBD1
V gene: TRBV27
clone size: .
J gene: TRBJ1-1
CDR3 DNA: TGTGCCAGCAGTTCCCAGGGGGCCGGGGCTTTCTTT
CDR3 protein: CASSSQGAGAFF

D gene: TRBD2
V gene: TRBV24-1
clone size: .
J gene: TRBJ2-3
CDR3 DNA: TGTGCCACCAGTCAAGCGGGAGTTAACACAGATACGCAGTATTTT
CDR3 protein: CATSQAGVNTDTQYF

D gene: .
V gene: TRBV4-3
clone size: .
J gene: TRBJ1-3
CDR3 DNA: TGCGCCAGCAGCCAAGATCCAACGGGGGGAAACACCATATATTTT
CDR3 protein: CASSQDPTGGNTIYF

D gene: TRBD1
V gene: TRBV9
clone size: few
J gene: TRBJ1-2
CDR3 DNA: TGTGCCAGCAGTGAAACAGGGGGCGGCTCAGATGGCTACACCTTC
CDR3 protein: CASSETGGGSDGYTF

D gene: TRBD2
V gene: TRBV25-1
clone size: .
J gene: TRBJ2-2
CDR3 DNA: TGTGCCAGCAGTGGGTTGGCTAGCGGGAGGGCCGGCGGGGAGCTGTTTTTT
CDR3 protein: CASSGLASGRAGGELFF

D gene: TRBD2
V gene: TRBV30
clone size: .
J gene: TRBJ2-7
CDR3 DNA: TGTGCCTGGAGTGTAGGTAGCGGGCGTTATACCTACGAGCAGTACTTC
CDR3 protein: CAWSVGSGRYTYEQYF